Shown below are 5 T cell receptor beta chains from a single sample sequenced in a study of T-cell memory formation after mild COVID-19. TCRdb reanalysed the 5' RACE reads using MiXCR and keeps one entry per CDR3 protein. The sample has hundreds of thousands of distinct CDR3 sequences, 14% seen once. Sequenced material: PBMCs or a T cell subset sorted from them (not recorded which). Receptors were obtained from a man between 18 and 35 years old who had mild COVID-19 (a few samples of this study predate the infection). Cell type and time point are not known.

The CDR3 spells CAWNMNTEAFF. CDR3 in DNA: TGTGCCTGGAACATGAACACTGAAGCTTTCTTT. The chain combines TRBV30 with TRBJ1-1; D is undetermined. The V end was cut by 4 bases, the J end by 0 bases, with 3 bases between. The germline CDR1 and CDR2 sequences are GTSNPN and SVGIG (reference sequence). This CDR3 has 11 amino acids. The variable domain in full, with the rest retrieved from reference TRBV30 and TRBJ1-1, is SQTIHQWPATLVQPVGSPLSLECTVEGTSNPNLYWYRQAAGRGLQLLFYSVGIGQISSEVPQNLSASRPQDRQFILSSKKLLLSDSGFYLCAWNMNTEAFFGQGTRLTVV.

The rearrangement uses TRBV20-1 and TRBJ1-5; D is possibly TRBD1 (5 bases). Germline CDR1 DFQATT, CDR2 SNEGSKA (reference sequence). V was cut by 3 bases and J by 2 bases, with 14 bases left in between. The CDR3 has 15 amino acids. In DNA, the CDR3 is TGCAGTGCTAGCGTGGGTGGGGCGGGCAATCAGCCCCAGCATTTT. As protein: CSASVGGAGNQPQHF.

The J gene is TRBJ2-1, the V gene TRBV5-1; D ambiguous. V was pared by 4 bases and J by 0 bases, with 14 bases between. The length of the CDR3 is 16 residues. Germline V gene sequence: CDR1 SGHRS, CDR2 YFSETQ. The CDR3 bases are TGCGCCAGCAGCACGGGCGGACCGATCTCCTACAATGAGCAGTTCTTC. Protein: CASSTGGPISYNEQFF.

This clonotype turned up a few times. This chain uses TRBV6-1 with TRBJ1-2; D not certain. The CDR3 sequence is 13 residues long. V gave up 6 bases and J gave up 3 bases, with 11 bases separating them. Germline V gives CDR1 MNHNS, CDR2 SASEGT. The DNA for the CDR3 is TGTGCCAGCAGGGCTGGAACAGACTATGGCTACACCTTC. It yields the protein CASRAGTDYGYTF.

This clonotype was seen more than once but under ten times. V usage is TRBV30 and J usage is TRBJ2-3, with D perhaps given as TRBD1 or TRBD2 (6 bases each). V lost 0 bases and J 6 bases, leaving 7 bases between the germline ends. Germline CDR1 GTSNPN, CDR2 SVGIG (reference sequence). This CDR3 spans 12 amino acids. CDR3 protein: CAWSVGGDTQYF. CDR3 sequence (DNA): TGTGCCTGGAGTGTAGGGGGGGATACGCAGTATTTT.